The clone carrying this T cell receptor beta chain came up a few times. Its antigen is not known. Trimming removed 1 base from V and 0 bases from J; junction bases left unmatched: 10. The CDR3 runs 18 residues. CDR1 is LGHDT and CDR2 is YNNKEL in the germline V gene (reference sequence). Clones were read by immunoSEQ multiplex PCR, and TCRdb kept only the in-frame ones, dropping some. Of tens of thousands of clones in the sample, 80% to 90% were seen once. This sample is part of a study of T cell responses to AZD1222 COVID-19 vaccine. Study-level background: Second-dose intervals near 4 or 12 weeks were combined. Study-wide points: Repertoires were collected only later (after the peak T cell response had occurred). Rises in breadth and depth of Spike-specific TCRs came after two AZD1222 doses. The donor cohort was predominantly white British with a female majority, and clonal diversity may have been underestimated.

The receptor was isolated from an adult in good health. This material consisted of peripheral blood, taken on day 0 of AZD1222 vaccination. This sequence joins TRBV3-1 (or the pseudogene TRBV3-2) and TRBJ1-2, with 8 nucleotides matching TRBD1. Written as DNA, the CDR3 is TGTGCCAGCAGCCAAGGACCGGGACAGGAGGCAGCTAACTATGGCTACACCTTC. Translating gives CASSQGPGQEAANYGYTF.